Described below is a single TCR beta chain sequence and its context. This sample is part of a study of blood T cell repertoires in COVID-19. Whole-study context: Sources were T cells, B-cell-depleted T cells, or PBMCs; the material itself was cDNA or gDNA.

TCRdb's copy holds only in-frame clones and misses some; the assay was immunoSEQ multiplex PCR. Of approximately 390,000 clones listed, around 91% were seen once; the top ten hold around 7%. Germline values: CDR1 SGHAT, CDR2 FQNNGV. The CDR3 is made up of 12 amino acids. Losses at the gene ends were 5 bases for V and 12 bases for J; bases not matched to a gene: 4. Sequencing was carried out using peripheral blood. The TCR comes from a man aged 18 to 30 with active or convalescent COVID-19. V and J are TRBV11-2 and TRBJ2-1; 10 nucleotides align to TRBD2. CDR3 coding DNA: TGTGCCAGCAGCGTAGCGGGAGGTCGGCAGTTCTTC. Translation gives CASSVAGGRQFF. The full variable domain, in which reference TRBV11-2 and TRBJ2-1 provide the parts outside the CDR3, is EAGVAQSPRYKIIEKRQSVAFWCNPISGHATLYWYQQILGQGPKLLIQFQNNGVVDDSQLPKDRFSAERLKGVDSTLKIQPAKLEDSAVYLCASSVAGGRQFFGPGTRLTVL.